The subject of this entry is one T cell receptor beta chain. Per germline, CDR1 SGDLS and CDR2 YYNGEE. V was trimmed by 3 bases and J by 1 base, leaving 14 bases between them. This CDR3 has 15 residues. The sample originates from a study of blood T cell repertoires in COVID-19. TCRdb's copy holds only in-frame clones and misses some; the assay was immunoSEQ multiplex PCR. The data hold 110,000 or so clones, with 65% to 80% observed a single time. The material sequenced was peripheral blood. The sequence was collected from a man in his fifties or sixties with acute or convalescent COVID-19. This chain joins TRBV9 and TRBJ2-7; TRBD1 is a possible D gene (6 bases). In DNA, the CDR3 is TGTGCCAGCAGCGACAGGGCCAGCAATTCCTACGAGCAGTACTTC. Encoded protein: CASSDRASNSYEQYF.